One and the same sample provided the 14 T cell receptor beta chains below, sequenced in a study of T cells in Graves' hyperthyroidism and ophthalmopathy. The investigators amplified TCR beta CDR3 regions from RNA transcripts. HTBI primers drove first-round RT-PCR of the TCR CDR3. TCRdb recomputed calls from the multiplex PCR reads with MiXCR, one row per CDR3 protein. This sample has 500,000 to 650,000 distinct CDR3 sequences, with roughly a sixth found just once. Sequenced sample: blood. These receptors came from a woman under 30 with Graves' ophthalmopathy.

This clonotype was seen a few times. The chain has TRBV12-3 or TRBV12-4 and TRBJ2-3, with D possibly matching TRBD1 (6 bases). V gave up 3 bases and J gave up 2 bases, with 12 bases separating them. The CDR3 extends over 15 amino acids. The CDR3 DNA reads TGTGCCAGCAGTTTCAGGGGCGGACCCACAGATACGCAGTATTTT. It encodes CASSFRGGPTDTQYF.

With regard to this clonotype: Just one base apart from a much larger clone, this may be a read error. The gene calls are TRBV11-1 and TRBJ2-1, with a weak D call TRBD1 (6 bases). The J call may be in error: the DNA end matches TRBJ2-7 better. The CDR3 extends over 17 amino acids. Germline V gene data show CDR1 as SGHAT and CDR2 as FQDESV (reference sequence). The CDR3: CASSLEDSLSSYNEQYF. CDR3 nucleotides: TGTGCCAGCAGCTTAGAGGACAGCTTGAGCTCCTACAATGAGCAGTACTTC.

The CDR3 loop reads CASSLWQLAGGPKDTQYF. CDR3 nucleotide sequence: TGTGCCAGCAGTTTATGGCAACTAGCGGGGGGGCCGAAGGATACGCAGTATTTT. The chain carries TRBV28 and TRBJ2-3, with TRBD2 matching over 13 bases. In germline, CDR1 is MDHEN, CDR2 SYDVKM. This CDR3 region has 18 residues. V lost 0 bases and J lost 6; bases outside the gene matches: 9.

This clonotype was observed at least ten times. The V call is TRBV11-3, the J call TRBJ1-1, with D unclear. Trimming took 3 bases from V and 3 from J, leaving 5 bases between them. Germline V gene sequence: CDR1 SGHNT, CDR2 YENEEA. This CDR3 contains 12 residues. The CDR3 DNA sequence: TGTGCCAGCAGCTTTGAGCACACTGAAGCTTTCTTT. Amino acids: CASSFEHTEAFF.

This clonotype was counted many times. V is TRBV28 and J is TRBJ1-2; 7 bases match TRBD1. CDR1 is MDHEN, CDR2 SYDVKM, per germline. The CDR3 extends over 18 amino acids. Trimming took 6 bases from V and 0 from J; bases not matched to a gene: 16. CDR3 DNA sequence: TGTGCCAGCAGGTCCCTAGAGGGGACAGTATTAGCTAACTATGGCTACACCTTC. This encodes CASRSLEGTVLANYGYTF.

The rearrangement joins TRBV12-3 or TRBV12-4 to TRBJ1-3; D remains unclear. With 3 bases removed from V and 0 bases from J, the gap between germline ends came to 12 bases. CDR3 size: 16 residues. CDR3 sequence: CASSFRAGISGNTIYF. CDR3 nucleotide sequence: TGTGCCAGCAGTTTTAGGGCCGGAATCTCTGGAAACACCATATATTTT.

The gene calls are TRBV6-2 or TRBV6-3 and TRBJ2-1; unclear D gene. Germline V gene lookup returns CDR1 MNHEY and CDR2 SVGEGT. This CDR3 spans 17 amino acids. The V end lost 4 bases, the J end lost 0 bases, and 16 bases lay between the germline ends. The CDR3 sequence is CASSSQIHSSSYNEQFF. The CDR3 bases are TGTGCCAGCAGTTCCCAAATACACTCGAGCTCCTACAATGAGCAGTTCTTC.

In its sample, this clonotype was seen many times. The chain couples TRBV2 to TRBJ2-1, with TRBD2 identical over 8 bases. The V and J ends lost 4 bases and 3 bases, in that order; junction bases with no gene match: 5. This CDR3 has 15 amino acids. The V gene's germline CDR1 is SNHLY and CDR2 FYNNEI. CDR3 region: CASSAPGGHYNEQFF. The CDR3 region has the DNA TGTGCCAGCAGTGCTCCGGGAGGGCACTACAATGAGCAGTTCTTC.

In its sample, this clonotype was seen many times. This chain connects TRBV20-1 to TRBJ2-7; no clear D. Trimming shortened V by 0 bases and J by 0 bases, and 9 bases separated the two germline ends. CDR1 is DFQATT and CDR2 is SNEGSKA in the germline V gene (reference sequence). This CDR3 is 14 amino acids long. The CDR3 is CSARDRFSSYEQYF. CDR3 DNA: TGCAGTGCTAGAGATCGCTTCAGCTCCTACGAGCAGTACTTC.

The chain links TRBV7-2 to TRBJ1-1, with D unclear. This CDR3 has 15 amino acids. Deletions cut 5 bases from V and 0 bases from J, with 13 bases between. Per germline, CDR1 SGHTA and CDR2 FQGNSA. In DNA form, the CDR3 reads TGTGCCAGCAGCCAAGATTTTCAGGTGAACACTGAAGCTTTCTTT. As protein: CASSQDFQVNTEAFF. Full variable domain (remainder filled in from reference TRBV7-2 and TRBJ1-1): GAGVSQSPSNKVTEKGKDVELRCDPISGHTALYWYRQSLGQGLEFLIYFQGNSAPDKSGLPSDRFSAERTGGSVSTLTIQRTQQEDSAVYLCASSQDFQVNTEAFFGQGTRLTVV.

This clonotype was seen more than once but under ten times. The chain couples TRBV4-1 to TRBJ1-3; no clear D gene. Germline V CDR1 and CDR2: MGHRA, YSYEKL. This CDR3 spans 16 amino acids. The V end lost 1 base, the J end lost 0 bases, and 10 bases lay between the germline ends. The CDR3 here is CASSQAQRISGNTIYF. The CDR3 nucleotides read TGCGCCAGCAGCCAAGCGCAAAGGATCTCTGGAAACACCATATATTTT.

This clonotype was counted many times. The V and J genes are TRBV2 and TRBJ2-7; no clear D. Looked up from germline, CDR1 is SNHLY and CDR2 is FYNNEI. CDR3 length: 10 amino acids. Trimming stripped 4 bases from V and 4 bases from J, with 2 bases between. The chain's CDR3 is CASSGYEQYF. In DNA, the CDR3 is TGTGCCAGCAGTGGGTACGAGCAGTACTTC.

V and J are TRBV5-4 and TRBJ1-2; TRBD1 might be the D (5 bases). Germline values: CDR1 SGHNT, CDR2 YYREEE (reference sequence). The germline V and J ends were trimmed by 4 bases and 5 bases, with 18 bases remaining between them. There are 15 residues in the CDR3. The CDR3 DNA reads as TGTGCCAGCAGCCCATGGGCCGGGACTTCTTATGGCTACACCTTC. Its translation: CASSPWAGTSYGYTF. The whole variable domain, remainder taken from reference TRBV5-4 and TRBJ1-2, is ETGVTQSPTHLIKTRGQQVTLRCSSQSGHNTVSWYQQALGQGPQFIFQYYREEENGRGNFPPRFSGLQFPNYSSELNVNALELDDSALYLCASSPWAGTSYGYTFGSGTRLTVV.

The chain combines TRBV4-3 with TRBJ1-2; a weak D match, TRBD1 (6 bases). Germline CDR1 reads LGHNA; CDR2 reads YSLEER. The V end lost 0 bases, the J end lost 4 bases, and 9 bases lay between the germline ends. This CDR3 comprises 14 residues. Here the CDR3 reads CASSQDRGPYGYTF. CDR3 nucleotides: TGCGCCAGCAGCCAAGATCGGGGGCCCTATGGCTACACCTTC.